Below, one TCR beta chain is given with its context. Its antigen remains unknown. V shed 5 bases and J shed 1 base, with 17 bases lying between them. The CDR3 length is 16 residues. TCRdb processed the 5' RACE reads anew with MiXCR; each CDR3 protein has one entry. The data show about 310,000 distinct CDR3 sequences, around 4% seen once. This sample stems from a study of T cells after yellow fever vaccination. Whole-study results and caveats: From the bulk population, abundant clonotypes could contaminate and appear within FACS-sorted repertoires.

The chain joins TRBV12-3 or TRBV12-4 to TRBJ1-1, with no clear D. The TCR was taken from a man between 18 and 35 years old who received the YFV17D yellow fever vaccine. Material: PBMCs, obtained on the day of the yellow fever booster vaccination. The CDR3 protein is CASSPPFHLTNTEAFF. CDR3 in DNA: TGTGCCAGCAGTCCCCCGTTTCACCTAACGAACACTGAAGCTTTCTTT.